The following is a T cell receptor (beta chain) sequence with its context. No antigen is known for it. These data are taken from a study of cytomegalovirus exposure and HLA in healthy donors. Germline V gene sequence: CDR1 SEHNR, CDR2 FQNEAQ (reference sequence). Trimming at V came to 5 bases and at J to 3 bases, leaving 13 bases not matched to a gene. The CDR3 is 18 residues long. Study conclusions and caveats: No immune exposure information besides CMV serostatus was available. Being indistinguishable, some V segments were excluded, TRBV6-2 and TRBV6-3 among them.

With 60 Vbeta and 13 Jbeta primers, the PCR was carried out. The data were produced by immunoSEQ multiplex PCR, yet TCRdb's version contains in-frame clones alone and is incomplete. The sample includes some 140,000 clones, roughly 80% of them seen just once. The receptor's source is a woman in her sixties or seventies in good health and CMV-seronegative. Sequenced sample: PBMCs. The rearrangement links TRBV7-9 to TRBJ2-2; 9 nucleotides align to TRBD1. CDR3 bases: TGTGCCAGCAGCGCAACCGGGACAGGGAATGCGGACACCGGGGAGCTGTTTTTT. Its translation is CASSATGTGNADTGELFF. Full variable domain (outside the CDR3, taken from reference TRBV7-9 and TRBJ2-2): DTGVSQNPRHKITKRGQNVTFRCDPISEHNRLYWYRQTLGQGPEFLTYFQNEAQLEKSRLLSDRFSAERPKGSFSTLEIQRTEQGDSAMYLCASSATGTGNADTGELFFGEGSRLTVL.